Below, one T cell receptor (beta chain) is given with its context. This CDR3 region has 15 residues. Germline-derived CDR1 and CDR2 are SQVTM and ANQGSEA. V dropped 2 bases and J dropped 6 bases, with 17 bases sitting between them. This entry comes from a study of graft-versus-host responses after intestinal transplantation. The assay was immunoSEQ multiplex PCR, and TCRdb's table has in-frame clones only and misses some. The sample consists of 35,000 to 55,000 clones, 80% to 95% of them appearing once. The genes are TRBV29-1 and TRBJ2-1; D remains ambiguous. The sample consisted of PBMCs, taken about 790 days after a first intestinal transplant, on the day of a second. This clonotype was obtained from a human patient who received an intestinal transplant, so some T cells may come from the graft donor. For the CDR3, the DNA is TGCAGCGTTGAACCTCGGCAGGTTAGTGGCAATGAGCAGTTCTTC. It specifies CSVEPRQVSGNEQFF.